The T cell receptor beta chain under discussion was sequenced for a study of cytomegalovirus exposure and HLA in healthy donors. Study-level results: Later analysis placed DRB1 highest and HLA-C lowest in TCR association rates, which differed by HLA locus.

This CDR3 is built from 15 residues. J was trimmed by 7 bases and V by 1 base; bases with no gene match: 8. CDR1 LGHNA and CDR2 YNFKEQ come from the germline V gene. The PCR used 60 Vbeta and 13 Jbeta primers. Assay used: immunoSEQ multiplex PCR; TCRdb lists only in-frame clones, some missing. This table holds 130,000 or so clones, about 8.5% found once. This clone was detected only a few times. Its antigen is unknown. V is TRBV4-2 and J is TRBJ1-2; 8 nucleotides align to TRBD1. The sequenced sample was PBMCs. The receptor was isolated from a man aged 40-49 years in good health and CMV-seronegative. CDR3: CASSQAGQGAIGYTF. As DNA, the CDR3 is TGTGCCAGCAGCCAAGCAGGGCAGGGGGCGATTGGCTACACCTTC.